This TCR beta chain was captured in a study of shared clonotypes between healthy human individuals. In the study overall: Participating donors consisted of a couple of women and three men aged 18 to 49. Whole-study results and caveats: Only blood was sampled; tissue repertoires likely differ.

This table comes from immunoSEQ multiplex PCR, and its TCRdb copy is limited to in-frame clones, with some not included. This sample has millions of clones, with under 95% found just once. Only CD45RO-negative cells positively selected for CCR7 counted as naive CD8 cells, so terminally differentiated effector memory CD45RA+ cells were excluded. Every contributor of samples was a Caucasian grown-up residing in Nashville, Tennessee. A note on this clone: What it binds is not known.

V lost 6 bases and J lost 1; bases outside the gene matches: 6. This CDR3 region has 15 residues. In germline, CDR1 is MNHEY, CDR2 SVGAGI. The gene calls are TRBV6-5 and TRBJ2-7, with TRBD2 matching 10 bases. Sequencing was carried out using naive CD8+ T cells from PBMCs. The source of this sequence is a man between 18 and 29 years old in good health. Some clones in this sample may be carry-over from other donors' samples. Here the CDR3 reads CASRVRTSGSYEQYF. The CDR3 DNA follows: TGTGCCAGCAGGGTTCGGACTAGCGGTTCCTACGAGCAGTACTTC.